Presented here are 31 T cell receptor beta chains from one specimen sequenced in a study of blood T cell repertoires in COVID-19. Using immunoSEQ multiplex PCR, the repertoire was profiled, and TCRdb retains in-frame clones only, with some absent. The sample yields 200,000 to 250,000 clones, around 86% seen once. The sequencing input was peripheral blood. These receptors all stem from a man older than 75 with acute or convalescent COVID-19.

The V call is TRBV29-1, the J call TRBJ2-7, with a weak D call TRBD1 (6 bases). Germline V gene sequence: CDR1 SQVTM, CDR2 ANQGSEA. CDR3 size: 12 residues. V lost 6 bases and J lost 7, with 16 bases in between. The CDR3 reads CSVGQPQGEQYF. The CDR3 bases are TGCAGCGTAGGACAGCCACAAGGAGAGCAGTACTTC.

This rearrangement joins TRBV2 to TRBJ1-2, with D maybe TRBD1 (5 bases). The CDR3 sequence is 15 residues long. CDR1 SNHLY and CDR2 FYNNEI come from the germline V gene. Trimming removed 6 bases from V and 4 bases from J, with 18 bases in between. The CDR3 DNA is TGTGCCAGCAGCCCGTCCAGCGGGGGGATCTATGGCTACACCTTC. Translation gives CASSPSSGGIYGYTF.

The chain carries TRBV12-3 or TRBV12-4 and TRBJ1-1, with TRBD1 matching over 8 bases. The V segment lost 5 bases and the J segment 7 bases; nucleotides outside the gene matches: 6. This CDR3 is built from 13 residues. The CDR3 bases are TGTGCCAGCAGTCGTAATACAGGGGGTGAAGCTTTCTTT. Amino acid sequence: CASSRNTGGEAFF.

This clone was recorded once. The CDR3 sequence is CSVGEGMNTEAFF. In DNA, the CDR3 is TGCAGCGTTGGGGAGGGCATGAACACTGAAGCTTTCTTT. V gene TRBV29-1 combines with J gene TRBJ1-1; D gene ambiguous. Germline lookup yields CDR1 SQVTM and CDR2 ANQGSEA. CDR3 length: 13 amino acids. V was trimmed by 4 bases and J by 0 bases, leaving 9 bases between them.

The DNA for the CDR3 is TGTGCCAGCAGGCGAGGCTCTATAGAGACCCAGTACTTC. This sequence encodes CASRRGSIETQYF. The chain links TRBV2 to TRBJ2-5; D uncertain. With 6 bases removed from V and 4 bases from J, the gap between germline ends came to 12 bases. The CDR3 has 13 amino acids. Germline lookup yields CDR1 SNHLY and CDR2 FYNNEI. The full variable domain, rest sourced from reference TRBV2 and TRBJ2-5, is EPEVTQTPSHQVTQMGQEVILRCVPISNHLYFYWYRQILGQKVEFLVSFYNNEISEKSEIFDDQFSVERPDGSNFTLKIRSTKLEDSAMYFCASRRGSIETQYFGPGTRLLVL.

The chain couples TRBV5-1 to TRBJ2-7, with D unclear. There are 14 residues in the CDR3. V lost 4 bases and J lost 5, with 16 bases in between. Germline V CDR1 and CDR2: SGHRS, YFSETQ. The CDR3 sequence is CASSPSMSKNEQYF. The CDR3 bases are TGCGCCAGCAGCCCTTCGATGTCTAAAAACGAGCAGTACTTC.

The chain combines TRBV20-1 with TRBJ1-5; D not resolved. The CDR3 loop spans 11 amino acids. Per the germline V gene, CDR1 is DFQATT and CDR2 is SNEGSKA (reference sequence). Trimming stripped 3 bases from V and 6 bases from J, with 6 bases between. CDR3 nucleotides: TGCAGTGCTAGCCCGGTTCAGCCCCAGCATTTT. This sequence encodes CSASPVQPQHF.

The V gene is TRBV19, the J gene TRBJ1-4; D call uncertain. CDR1 LNHDA and CDR2 SQIVND come from the germline V gene (reference sequence). The V gene lost 4 bases and the J gene lost 4 bases, with 7 bases spanning the gap. The CDR3 sequence is 13 residues long. CDR3 sequence reads: CASSTTSNEKLFF. The DNA for the CDR3 is TGTGCCAGTAGTACAACAAGTAATGAAAAACTGTTTTTT.

This chain joins TRBV6-5 and TRBJ1-1; D possibly corresponds to TRBD1 (6 bases). CDR3 length: 13 amino acids. Germline V gene sequence: CDR1 MNHEY, CDR2 SVGAGI. Between the trimmed V and J ends, which lost 6 bases and 5 bases, there was a span of 13 bases. CDR3 nucleotide sequence: TGTGCCAGCAGCCGGGGGGCTAAGACTGAAGCTTTCTTT. This encodes CASSRGAKTEAFF.

The chain recombines TRBV11-3 with TRBJ1-1; D is ambiguous. This CDR3 region has 14 residues. V was trimmed by 5 bases and J by 1 base, leaving 11 bases between them. Germline CDR1 SGHNT, CDR2 YENEEA. The CDR3 bases are TGTGCCAGCAGCCGGGGTAGCGGGAACACTGAAGCTTTCTTT. It is translated as CASSRGSGNTEAFF.

The CDR3 loop is CASSAWGSGKNTQYF. CDR3 in DNA: TGTGCCAGCAGCGCGTGGGGTTCGGGGAAAAATACGCAGTATTTT. The chain employs TRBV3-1 (or the pseudogene TRBV3-2) and TRBJ2-3; D might be TRBD2 (5 bases). The CDR3 is 15 amino acids. Germline V gene data show CDR1 as LGHDT and CDR2 as YNNKEL (reference sequence). Between the trimmed V and J ends, which lost 5 bases and 7 bases, there was a span of 19 bases.

The chain is built from TRBV6-1 and TRBJ1-3, with TRBD1 identical over 7 bases. The V gene end was trimmed by 5 bases and the J gene end by 4 bases; junction bases not matched to a gene: 5. The CDR3 is 14 residues long. CDR1 and CDR2 from the germline V gene are MNHNS and SASEGT. This CDR3 is CASSPTGSGNTIYF. The DNA for the CDR3 is TGTGCCAGCAGTCCGACAGGGTCCGGAAACACCATATATTTT.

The chain uses TRBV7-2 and TRBJ2-1; D call uncertain. Per germline, CDR1 SGHTA and CDR2 FQGNSA. The CDR3 has 13 amino acids. With 5 bases removed from V and 5 bases from J, the gap between germline ends came to 10 bases. This CDR3 is CASSPPGDNEQFF. The CDR3 nucleotides are TGTGCCAGCAGCCCGCCCGGAGACAATGAGCAGTTCTTC.

The chain uses TRBV6-2 or TRBV6-3 and TRBJ2-1; D call uncertain. Germline V gene sequence: CDR1 MNHEY, CDR2 SVGEGT. The CDR3 runs to 15 residues. The ends were cut back, 4 bases at V and 2 bases at J, with 12 bases in the middle. CDR3 nucleotides: TGTGCCAGCAGTTCCCTTACAACTACCTACAATGAGCAGTTCTTC. Translating gives CASSSLTTTYNEQFF.

This clone showed up just a few times. The chain recombines TRBV6-4 with TRBJ1-1; 7 bases align to TRBD1. From germline, CDR1 is MRHNA and CDR2 SNTAGT. The junction had 3 bases not matched to a gene; V was cut back by 5 bases and J by 0 bases. This CDR3 is built from 14 residues. The CDR3 DNA reads as TGTGCCAGCAGTAGGACAGGACTGAACACTGAAGCTTTCTTT. This gives the protein CASSRTGLNTEAFF.

The chain joins TRBV4-1 to TRBJ2-3, with D maybe TRBD2 (6 bases). V was pared by 1 base and J by 4 bases, with 9 bases between. Germline V gives CDR1 MGHRA, CDR2 YSYEKL. There are 14 residues in the CDR3. The CDR3 sequence is CASSQGDSADTQYF. As DNA, the CDR3 is TGCGCCAGCAGCCAAGGGGACTCCGCAGATACGCAGTATTTT.

This clone has just a few counts. CDR3 residues: CASRTDPSDYGYTF. CDR3 DNA sequence: TGTGCCAGTAGAACCGATCCCTCGGACTATGGCTACACCTTC. The chain couples TRBV19 to TRBJ1-2; D not resolved. V was clipped by 6 bases and J by 3 bases, with 14 bases between them. The CDR3 covers 14 residues. CDR1 and CDR2 from the germline V gene are LNHDA and SQIVND (reference sequence).

This chain links TRBV5-1 with TRBJ2-3; the D gene is possibly TRBD2 (6 bases). The CDR3 has 12 residues. Germline V gives CDR1 SGHRS, CDR2 YFSETQ. V gave up 2 bases and J gave up 8 bases, with 9 bases separating them. In DNA, the CDR3 is TGCGCCAGCAGCTTTGGGGGAGGTACGCAGTATTTT. Protein product: CASSFGGGTQYF.

Comments on this clone: A junction boundary mismatches the germline segment, possibly from a read error. This rearrangement joins TRBV7-2 to TRBJ1-5; D is uncertain. The CDR3 is made up of 15 amino acids. Germline CDR1 SGHTA, CDR2 FQGNSA. The CDR3 sequence: CASCLGHSSNQPQHF. The CDR3 DNA follows: TGTGCCAGCTGCTTGGGCCATAGTAGCAATCAGCCCCAGCATTTT.

J is TRBJ2-1 and V is TRBV10-1, with 7 bases that match TRBD1. The CDR3 loop spans 16 amino acids. Germline V gene sequence: CDR1 WNHNN, CDR2 SYGVQD (reference sequence). V gave up 4 bases and J gave up 1 base; unmatched junction bases: 7. The CDR3 sequence is CASSAWQGVSYNEQFF. Here the CDR3 DNA reads TGCGCCAGCAGTGCCTGGCAGGGGGTGTCCTACAATGAGCAGTTCTTC.

This chain uses TRBV5-1 with TRBJ2-1; 7 bases are shared with TRBD2. Germline-derived CDR1 and CDR2 are SGHRS and YFSETQ. The V segment lost 4 bases and the J segment 8 bases; nucleotides outside the gene matches: 12. This CDR3 contains 15 residues. CDR3: CASSQLARAWDEQFF. The CDR3 nucleotides read TGCGCCAGCAGCCAACTAGCGCGAGCTTGGGATGAGCAGTTCTTC. The whole variable domain, filled in from reference TRBV5-1 and TRBJ2-1, reads KAGVTQTPRYLIKTRGQQVTLSCSPISGHRSVSWYQQTPGQGLQFLFEYFSETQRNKGNFPGRFSGRQFSNSRSEMNVSTLELGDSALYLCASSQLARAWDEQFFGPGTRLTVL.

Here the CDR3 DNA reads TGTGCCAGCAGCTTAGCGGGACAGGGATTCAATCAGCCCCAGCATTTT. Residues: CASSLAGQGFNQPQHF. This chain connects TRBV11-2 to TRBJ1-5; TRBD1 aligns across 9 bases. Trimming removed 1 base from V and 3 bases from J; junction bases left unmatched: 4. Germline V gene data show CDR1 as SGHAT and CDR2 as FQNNGV. This CDR3 region has 16 residues.

This clone occurred once. The chain couples TRBV19 to TRBJ2-2; 13 nucleotides match TRBD2. After removal of 3 bases from V and 1 base from J, the junction contained 8 bases not matched to a gene. This CDR3 has 19 amino acids. Germline V gives CDR1 LNHDA, CDR2 SQIVND (reference sequence). CDR3 DNA: TGTGCCAGTAGTATGGCCATGGGACTAGCGGGGCGGAACACCGGGGAGCTGTTTTTT. Translating it yields CASSMAMGLAGRNTGELFF.

This chain uses TRBV2 with TRBJ2-1; 10 bases match TRBD2. Germline V gene lookup returns CDR1 SNHLY and CDR2 FYNNEI. V was pared by 7 bases and J by 4 bases, with 10 bases of the junction left unmatched. This CDR3 comprises 16 residues. The CDR3: CASTGYSSGGYNEQFF. The CDR3 DNA reads as TGTGCCAGCACTGGTTATTCTAGCGGGGGATACAATGAGCAGTTCTTC.

This chain joins TRBV27 and TRBJ2-1, with 8 bases aligning to TRBD2. Germline CDR1 reads MNHEY; CDR2 reads SMNVEV (reference sequence). There are 15 residues in the CDR3. J was trimmed by 7 bases and V by 6 bases; bases with no gene match: 11. CDR3 region: CASSSGGAVGNEQFF. In DNA, the CDR3 is TGTGCCAGCAGCTCCGGGGGGGCGGTGGGGAATGAGCAGTTCTTC.

The genes are TRBV5-1 and TRBJ1-1, with D uncertain. The V end lost 4 bases, the J end lost 3 bases, and 19 bases lay between the germline ends. The CDR3 covers 16 residues. The germline CDR1 and CDR2 sequences are SGHRS and YFSETQ. CDR3 amino acids: CASSPGRSGGDTEAFF. The DNA for the CDR3 is TGCGCCAGCAGCCCCGGGAGGTCTGGTGGGGACACTGAAGCTTTCTTT. The variable domain in full, with the rest retrieved from reference TRBV5-1 and TRBJ1-1, is KAGVTQTPRYLIKTRGQQVTLSCSPISGHRSVSWYQQTPGQGLQFLFEYFSETQRNKGNFPGRFSGRQFSNSRSEMNVSTLELGDSALYLCASSPGRSGGDTEAFFGQGTRLTVV.

The chain links TRBV18 to TRBJ1-1; 7 nucleotides match TRBD1. Trimming cost V 0 bases and J 4 bases; bases outside gene matches: 5. The CDR3 is 15 residues long. Looked up from germline, CDR1 is KGHSH and CDR2 is LQKENI. The CDR3 DNA sequence: TGTGCCAGCTCACCACCTTTCCAGGGGGGCACTGAAGCTTTCTTT. This translates into CASSPPFQGGTEAFF.

V and J are TRBV28 and TRBJ2-2, with TRBD1 matching over 8 bases. This CDR3 spans 16 amino acids. V lost 7 bases to trimming and J lost 5 bases; unmatched junction nucleotides: 12. The germline V gene has CDR1 MDHEN and CDR2 SYDVKM. CDR3 in amino acids: CASTYRPGGGTGELFF. DNA for the CDR3: TGTGCCAGCACCTACCGGCCAGGGGGCGGAACCGGGGAGCTGTTTTTT.

This chain links TRBV28 with TRBJ2-2; the match to TRBD2 covers 10 bases. CDR1 MDHEN and CDR2 SYDVKM come from the germline V gene. The V gene end was trimmed by 3 bases and the J gene end by 0 bases; junction bases not matched to a gene: 7. CDR3 length: 18 amino acids. CDR3 DNA: TGTGCCAGCAGTTTTGTAGGTAGCGGGAGGCCGAACACCGGGGAGCTGTTTTTT. Translation: CASSFVGSGRPNTGELFF.

J is TRBJ1-2 and V is TRBV29-1; TRBD1 matches at 7 bases. Per germline, CDR1 SQVTM and CDR2 ANQGSEA. V lost 0 bases, J lost 2 bases, and 3 bases stayed unmatched. The CDR3 length is 14 residues. The CDR3 bases are TGCAGCGTTGAAGATCTAGGGGGCAACTATGGCTACACCTTC. Protein: CSVEDLGGNYGYTF.

Points on this clone: The same CDR3 can be traced to other DNA sequences in this sample. V usage is TRBV19 and J usage is TRBJ1-3; D ambiguous. The CDR3 covers 13 residues. V gave up 7 bases and J gave up 0 bases, with 7 bases separating them. CDR1 is LNHDA and CDR2 is SQIVND in the germline V gene (reference sequence). Here the CDR3 DNA reads TGTGCCAGTAAAGAGCTCTCTGGAAACACCATATATTTT. Amino acid sequence: CASKELSGNTIYF.